This entry features one TCR beta chain sequence. The sample originates from a study of technical replicates of blood from a handful of donors. The junction had 12 bases not matched to a gene; V was cut back by 1 base and J by 0 bases. Per the germline V gene, CDR1 is SGHDT and CDR2 is YYEEEE. This CDR3 has 19 residues. Sequencing was performed with immunoSEQ multiplex PCR; in TCRdb, only in-frame clones are kept and a portion is missing. The data hold over 80,000 clones, with 96% observed a single time. Sequences were obtained from T cells isolated from PBMCs. This clonotype was sampled from a human donor in good health. The chain carries TRBV5-6 and TRBJ1-3; 8 bases agree with TRBD1. CDR3 region: CASSLLAGGGLSSGNTIYF. The DNA for the CDR3 is TGTGCCAGCAGCTTGTTGGCAGGGGGCGGATTATCCTCTGGAAACACCATATATTTT. Variable domain in full (rest from reference TRBV5-6 and TRBJ1-3): DAGVTQSPTHLIKTRGQQVTLRCSPKSGHDTVSWYQQALGQGPQFIFQYYEEEERQRGNFPDRFSGHQFPNYSSELNVNALLLGDSALYLCASSLLAGGGLSSGNTIYFGEGSWLTVV.